This T cell receptor beta chain is drawn from a study of blood T cell repertoires in COVID-19. Study background: PBMCs, B-cell-depleted T cells, or T cells were the source of the cDNA or gDNA that made up the material.

Per the original data handling: Amplifying reference gene primers gave estimates of nucleated cell counts. Generated by immunoSEQ multiplex PCR, the TCRdb table keeps only in-frame clones and is missing some. That table is the source of V, J and clone size, and D and trimming were worked out from the DNA. Among tens of thousands of clones, around three quarters were seen once, and the ten largest hold around 30%. V lost 6 bases, J lost 4 bases, and 11 bases lay in between. The length of the CDR3 is 13 residues. Germline V gene lookup returns CDR1 WNHNN and CDR2 SYGVQD (reference sequence). Source material: peripheral blood. V is TRBV10-1 and J is TRBJ2-3; D may be TRBD2 (6 bases). The sequence was obtained from a human donor in a cohort sampled during active COVID-19. The CDR3 reads CASSRENPDTQYF. CDR3 sequence (DNA): TGCGCCAGCAGCCGGGAGAACCCAGATACGCAGTATTTT.